This T cell receptor (beta chain) was captured in a study of cytomegalovirus exposure and HLA in healthy donors. As for the study in general: There were about 85 million unique TCRs (from HLA-typed donors) in an early data release.

The PCR ran on 60 Vbeta and 13 Jbeta primers. Here immunoSEQ multiplex PCR was the method, and the copy in TCRdb shows in-frame clones only, minus some. The sample includes tens of thousands of clones. This sequence was found in a woman aged 18 to 35 in good health and CMV-seronegative. The source material was PBMCs.

The CDR3 bases are TGTGCCAGCAGACGGACAGGGGACGCCTACGAGCAGTACTTC. Protein sequence: CASRRTGDAYEQYF. The chain employs TRBV6-1 and TRBJ2-7; 9 bases are shared with TRBD1. J lost 2 bases, V lost 6 bases, and 5 bases had no gene match. Germline loops: CDR1 MNHNS, CDR2 SASEGT. CDR3 length: 14 amino acids.